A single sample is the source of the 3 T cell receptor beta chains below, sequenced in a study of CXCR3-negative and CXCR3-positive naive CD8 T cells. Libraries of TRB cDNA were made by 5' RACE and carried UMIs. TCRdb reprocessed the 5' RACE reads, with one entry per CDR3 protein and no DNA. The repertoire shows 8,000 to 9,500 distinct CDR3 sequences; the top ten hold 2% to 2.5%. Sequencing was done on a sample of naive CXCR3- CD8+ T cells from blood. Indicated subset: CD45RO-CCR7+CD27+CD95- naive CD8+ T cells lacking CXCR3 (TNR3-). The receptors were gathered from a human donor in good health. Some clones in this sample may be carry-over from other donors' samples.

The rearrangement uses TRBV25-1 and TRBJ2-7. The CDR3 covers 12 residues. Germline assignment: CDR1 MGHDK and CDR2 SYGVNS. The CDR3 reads CASSETAYEQYF.

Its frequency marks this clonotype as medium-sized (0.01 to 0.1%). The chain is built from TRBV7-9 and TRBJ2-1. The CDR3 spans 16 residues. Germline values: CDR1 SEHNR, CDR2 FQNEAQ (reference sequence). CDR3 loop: CASLFDLGDTYNEQFF.

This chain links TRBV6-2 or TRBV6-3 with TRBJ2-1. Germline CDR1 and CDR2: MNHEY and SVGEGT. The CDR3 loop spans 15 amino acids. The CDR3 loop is CASSVDVSSYNEQFF.